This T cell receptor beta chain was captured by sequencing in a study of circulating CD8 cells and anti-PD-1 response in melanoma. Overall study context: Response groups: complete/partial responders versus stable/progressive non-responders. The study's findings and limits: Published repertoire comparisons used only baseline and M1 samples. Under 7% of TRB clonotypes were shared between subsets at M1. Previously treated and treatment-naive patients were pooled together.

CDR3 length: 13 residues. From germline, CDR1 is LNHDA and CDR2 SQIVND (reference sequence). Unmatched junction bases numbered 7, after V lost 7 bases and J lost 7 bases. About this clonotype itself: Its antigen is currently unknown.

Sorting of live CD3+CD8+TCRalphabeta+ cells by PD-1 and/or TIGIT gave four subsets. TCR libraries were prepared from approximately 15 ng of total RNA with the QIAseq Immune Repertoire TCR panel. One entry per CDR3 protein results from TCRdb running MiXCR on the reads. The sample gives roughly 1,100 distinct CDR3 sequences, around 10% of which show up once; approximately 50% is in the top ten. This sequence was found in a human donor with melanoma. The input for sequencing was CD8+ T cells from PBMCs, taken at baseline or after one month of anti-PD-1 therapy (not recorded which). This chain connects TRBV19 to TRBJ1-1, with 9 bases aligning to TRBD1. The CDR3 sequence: CASNNRGLHEAFF. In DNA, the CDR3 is TGTGCCAGTAATAACAGGGGGCTCCATGAAGCTTTCTTT.